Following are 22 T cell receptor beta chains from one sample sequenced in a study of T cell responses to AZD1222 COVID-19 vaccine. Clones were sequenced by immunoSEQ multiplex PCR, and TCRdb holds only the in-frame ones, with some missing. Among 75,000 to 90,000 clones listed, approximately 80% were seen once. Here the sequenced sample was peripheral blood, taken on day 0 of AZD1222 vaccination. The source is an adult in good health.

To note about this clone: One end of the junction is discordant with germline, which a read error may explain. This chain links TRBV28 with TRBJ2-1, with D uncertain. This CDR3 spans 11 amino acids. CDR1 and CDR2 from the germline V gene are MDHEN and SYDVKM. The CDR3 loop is CASRFYHEQFF. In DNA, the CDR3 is TGTGCCAGCCGATTCTACCATGAGCAGTTCTTC.

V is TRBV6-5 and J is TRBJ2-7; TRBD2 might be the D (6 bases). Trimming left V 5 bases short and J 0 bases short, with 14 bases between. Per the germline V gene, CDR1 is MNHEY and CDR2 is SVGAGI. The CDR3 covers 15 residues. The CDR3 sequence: CASSPTGLFSYEQYF. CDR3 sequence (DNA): TGTGCCAGCAGTCCAACGGGACTCTTCTCCTACGAGCAGTACTTC.

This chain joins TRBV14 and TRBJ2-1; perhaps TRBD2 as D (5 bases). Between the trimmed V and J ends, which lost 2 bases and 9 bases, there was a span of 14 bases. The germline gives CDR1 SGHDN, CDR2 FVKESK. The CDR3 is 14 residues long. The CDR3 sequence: CASSQRGGGGEQFF. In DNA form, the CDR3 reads TGTGCCAGCAGCCAAAGAGGAGGAGGAGGTGAGCAGTTCTTC.

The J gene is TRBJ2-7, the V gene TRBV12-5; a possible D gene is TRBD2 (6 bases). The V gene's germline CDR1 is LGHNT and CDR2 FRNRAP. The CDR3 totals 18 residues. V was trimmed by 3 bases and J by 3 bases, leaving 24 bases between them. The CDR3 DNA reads TGTGCTAGTGGTTTCCAGGATTCCACTTCGGGGGTTAACTACGAGCAGTACTTC. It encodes CASGFQDSTSGVNYEQYF.

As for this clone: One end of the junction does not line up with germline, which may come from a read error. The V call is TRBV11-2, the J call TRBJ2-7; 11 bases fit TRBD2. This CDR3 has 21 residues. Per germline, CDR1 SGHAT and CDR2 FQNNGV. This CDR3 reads CASSLGQPYSFIAGGSYEQYF. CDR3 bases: TGTGCCAGCAGTTTAGGACAGCCTTATTCATTTATAGCGGGAGGGTCCTACGAGCAGTACTTC.

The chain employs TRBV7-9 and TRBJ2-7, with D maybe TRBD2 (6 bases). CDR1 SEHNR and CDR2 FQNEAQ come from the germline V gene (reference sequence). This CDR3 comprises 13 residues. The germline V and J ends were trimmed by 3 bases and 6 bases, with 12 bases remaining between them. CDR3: CASSLGLAREQYF. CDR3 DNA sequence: TGTGCCAGCAGCTTGGGCCTAGCGCGCGAGCAGTACTTC.

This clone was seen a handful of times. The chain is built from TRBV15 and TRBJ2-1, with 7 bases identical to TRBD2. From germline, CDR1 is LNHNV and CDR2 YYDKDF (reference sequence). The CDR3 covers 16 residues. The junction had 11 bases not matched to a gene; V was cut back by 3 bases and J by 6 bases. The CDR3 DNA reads TGTGCCACCAGCAGCAAGGGACTATCCCCTTCCAATGAGCAGTTCTTC. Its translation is CATSSKGLSPSNEQFF.

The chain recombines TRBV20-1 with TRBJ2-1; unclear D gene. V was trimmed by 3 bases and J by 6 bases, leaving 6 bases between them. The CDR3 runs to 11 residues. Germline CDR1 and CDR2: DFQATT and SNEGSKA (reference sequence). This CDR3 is CSARDRNEQFF. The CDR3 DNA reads TGCAGTGCTAGGGATCGCAATGAGCAGTTCTTC.

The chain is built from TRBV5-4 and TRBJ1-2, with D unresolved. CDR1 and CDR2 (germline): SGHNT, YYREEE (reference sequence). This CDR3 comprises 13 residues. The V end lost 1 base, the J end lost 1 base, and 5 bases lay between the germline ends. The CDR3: CASSLWGNYGYTF. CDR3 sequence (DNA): TGTGCCAGCAGCTTGTGGGGTAACTATGGCTACACCTTC.

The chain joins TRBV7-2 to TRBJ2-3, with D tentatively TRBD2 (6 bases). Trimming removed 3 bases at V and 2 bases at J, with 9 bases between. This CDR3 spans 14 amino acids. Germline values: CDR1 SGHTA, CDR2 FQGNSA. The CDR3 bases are TGTGCCAGCAGCTTGGGACTTTACACAGATACGCAGTATTTT. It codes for CASSLGLYTDTQYF.

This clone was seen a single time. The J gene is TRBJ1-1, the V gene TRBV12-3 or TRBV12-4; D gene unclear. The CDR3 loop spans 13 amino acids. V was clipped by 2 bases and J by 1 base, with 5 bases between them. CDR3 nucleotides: TGTGCCAGCAGTTTAAATCCGAACACTGAAGCTTTCTTT. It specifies CASSLNPNTEAFF.

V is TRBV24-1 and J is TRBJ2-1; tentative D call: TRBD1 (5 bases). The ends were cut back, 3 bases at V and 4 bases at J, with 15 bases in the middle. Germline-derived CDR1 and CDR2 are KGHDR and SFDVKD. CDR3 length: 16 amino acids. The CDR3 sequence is CATSDAQATSYNEQFF. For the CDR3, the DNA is TGTGCCACCAGTGATGCACAGGCGACGAGTTACAATGAGCAGTTCTTC.

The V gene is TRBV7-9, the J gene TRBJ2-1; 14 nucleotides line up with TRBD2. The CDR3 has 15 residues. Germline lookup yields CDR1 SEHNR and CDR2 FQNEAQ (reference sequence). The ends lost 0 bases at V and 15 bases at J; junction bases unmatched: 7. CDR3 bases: TGTGCCAGCAGCTTAGCTGGGACTAGCGGGAGTCGCTGGTTCTTC. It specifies CASSLAGTSGSRWFF.

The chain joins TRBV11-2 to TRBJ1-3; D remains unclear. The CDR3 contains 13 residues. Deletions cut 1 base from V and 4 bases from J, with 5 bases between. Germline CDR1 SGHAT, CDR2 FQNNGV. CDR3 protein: CASSLVLGNTIYF. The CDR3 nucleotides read TGTGCCAGCAGCTTAGTTCTAGGAAACACCATATATTTT.

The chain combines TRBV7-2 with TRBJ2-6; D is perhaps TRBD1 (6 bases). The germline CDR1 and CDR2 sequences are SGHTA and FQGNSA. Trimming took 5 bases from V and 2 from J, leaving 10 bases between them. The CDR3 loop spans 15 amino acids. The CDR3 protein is CASSEQGPGANVLTF. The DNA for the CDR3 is TGTGCCAGCAGCGAACAGGGTCCTGGGGCCAACGTCCTGACTTTC.

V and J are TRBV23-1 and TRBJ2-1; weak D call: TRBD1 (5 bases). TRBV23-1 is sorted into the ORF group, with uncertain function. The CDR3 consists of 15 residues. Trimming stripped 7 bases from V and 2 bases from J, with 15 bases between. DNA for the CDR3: TGCGCCAGCATCCCGACAGCTTTCACCTACAATGAGCAGTTCTTC. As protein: CASIPTAFTYNEQFF.

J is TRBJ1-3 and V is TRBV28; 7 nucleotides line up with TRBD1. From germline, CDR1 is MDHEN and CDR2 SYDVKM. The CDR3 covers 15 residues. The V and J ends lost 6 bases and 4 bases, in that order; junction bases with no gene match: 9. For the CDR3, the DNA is TGTGCCAGCAGGACGACAGGGAGTATCGGAAACACCATATATTTT. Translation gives CASRTTGSIGNTIYF.

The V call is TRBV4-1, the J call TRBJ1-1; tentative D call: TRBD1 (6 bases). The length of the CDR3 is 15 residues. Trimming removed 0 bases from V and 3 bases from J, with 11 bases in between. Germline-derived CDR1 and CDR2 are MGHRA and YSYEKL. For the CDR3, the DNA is TGCGCCAGCAGCCAAGAAGGGGGTAGGCACACTGAAGCTTTCTTT. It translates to CASSQEGGRHTEAFF.

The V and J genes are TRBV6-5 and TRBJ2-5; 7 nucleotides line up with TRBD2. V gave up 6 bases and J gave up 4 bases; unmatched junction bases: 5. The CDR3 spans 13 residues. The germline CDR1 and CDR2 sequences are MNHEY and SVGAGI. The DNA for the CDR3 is TGTGCCAGCAGCCAGATAGCGGGAGAGACCCAGTACTTC. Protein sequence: CASSQIAGETQYF.

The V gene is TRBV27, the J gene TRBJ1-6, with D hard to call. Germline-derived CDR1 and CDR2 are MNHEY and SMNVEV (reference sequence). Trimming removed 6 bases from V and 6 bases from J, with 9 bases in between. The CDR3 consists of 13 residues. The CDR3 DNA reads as TGTGCCAGCAGCTTAGTGTCTAATTCACCCCTCCACTTT. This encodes CASSLVSNSPLHF.

CDR3 loop: CASSFGRVLSMDYTF. The CDR3 coding sequence is TGCGCCAGCAGCTTTGGGCGAGTCCTGTCTATGGACTACACCTTC. This chain uses TRBV5-1 with TRBJ1-2, with D hard to call. There are 15 residues in the CDR3. V lost 2 bases and J 10 bases, leaving 21 bases between the germline ends. The germline CDR1 and CDR2 sequences are SGHRS and YFSETQ.

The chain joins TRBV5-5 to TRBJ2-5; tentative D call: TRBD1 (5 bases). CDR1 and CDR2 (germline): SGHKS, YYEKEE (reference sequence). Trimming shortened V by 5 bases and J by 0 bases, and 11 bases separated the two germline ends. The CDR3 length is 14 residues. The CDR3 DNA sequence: TGTGCCAGCAGTAAGACAGTCAACCAAGAGACCCAGTACTTC. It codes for CASSKTVNQETQYF.